These T cell receptor beta chains were read from a single sample in a study of lymphopenia after photon versus proton radiotherapy. Produced via immunoSEQ multiplex PCR; TCRdb's table is partial and in-frame only. The data hold thousands of clones, with 81% observed a single time. The specimen comprised peripheral blood, sampled from a patient treated with photon-based radiotherapy. These receptors were collected from a young man with gastric cancer. Both conserved end residues are part of each CDR3. A D gene is named only where the DNA matches it firmly. Clone size is not always given. Where it is, it says once, few, many or a class for expanded clones.

D	V	size	J	CDR3	DNA
TRBD1	TRBV4-2	NA	TRBJ2-7	CASSQDGWDRGLYEQYF	TGTGCCAGCAGCCAAGACGGTTGGGACAGGGGCCTCTACGAGCAGTACTTC
TRBD2	TRBV11-3	NA	TRBJ2-1	CASSQASGRARNEQFF	TGTGCCAGCAGCCAAGCTAGCGGGAGGGCAAGGAATGAGCAGTTCTTC
TRBD1	TRBV16	NA	TRBJ1-1	CASSQSPRAGGGTEAFF	TGTGCCAGCAGCCAATCCCCCCGAGCAGGGGGCGGCACTGAAGCTTTCTTT
TRBD1	TRBV11-2	NA	TRBJ2-7	CASSFPGQGATLSYEQYF	TGTGCCAGCAGCTTCCCCGGACAGGGGGCAACTTTATCCTACGAGCAGTACTTC
NA	TRBV5-1	few	TRBJ2-5	CASSRTGTLKETQYF	TGCGCCAGCAGCAGAACCGGGACGTTGAAAGAGACCCAGTACTTC
NA	TRBV28	once	TRBJ1-1	CASSLWGQSQGTEAFF	TGTGCCAGCAGTTTATGGGGCCAATCCCAGGGCACTGAAGCTTTCTTT
TRBD1	TRBV2	NA	TRBJ1-2	CASSASGGDGYTF	TGTGCCAGCAGTGCTTCAGGGGGCGATGGCTACACCTTC
NA	TRBV28	NA	TRBJ2-1	CASSSLGGPTDEQFF	TGTGCCAGCAGCTCCCTCGGGGGTCCTACAGATGAGCAGTTCTTC
TRBD2	TRBV28	NA	TRBJ2-1	CASSLGSSGNQGEQFF	TGTGCCAGCAGTTTAGGGTCTAGCGGGAATCAAGGTGAGCAGTTCTTC
NA	TRBV11-2	NA	TRBJ2-3	CASSFSRDTDTQYF	TGTGCCAGCAGCTTCAGCAGGGACACAGATACGCAGTATTTT
NA	TRBV7-8	NA	TRBJ1-2	CASSLGLVGQTHYGYTF	TGTGCCAGCAGCTTAGGGTTAGTAGGTCAAACCCACTATGGCTACACCTTC
NA	TRBV19	once	TRBJ2-2	CASSPPGRGNTGELFF	TGTGCCAGTAGTCCGCCAGGGAGAGGGAACACCGGGGAGCTGTTTTTT
TRBD2	TRBV4-2	NA	TRBJ2-7	CASSQYGLAGGEQYF	TGTGCCAGCAGCCAATACGGACTAGCGGGGGGCGAGCAGTACTTC
NA	TRBV12-2	NA	TRBJ1-1	CASTVLQGSEAFF	TGTGCAAGTACGGTTTTACAGGGCTCTGAAGCTTTCTTT
NA	TRBV11-1	NA	TRBJ1-4	CASSPPGRGGEKLFF	TGTGCCAGCAGCCCCCCTGGCAGGGGAGGTGAAAAACTGTTTTTT
NA	TRBV19	few	TRBJ1-2	CASSKTVAYGYTF	TGTGCCAGTAGTAAGACGGTTGCCTATGGCTACACCTTC
NA	TRBV7-2	NA	TRBJ1-3	CASSPYKIGNTIYF	TGTGCCAGCAGCCCTTACAAGATTGGAAACACCATATATTTT
NA	TRBV11-2	NA	TRBJ2-5	CASSLHGAALFQETQYF	TGTGCCAGCAGCTTACACGGGGCCGCCCTTTTCCAAGAGACCCAGTACTTC
NA	TRBV11-3	few	TRBJ2-7	CASSYTYEQYF	TGTGCCAGCAGCTACACCTACGAGCAGTACTTC
TRBD1	TRBV7-2	NA	TRBJ1-5	CASSFNQGGNNQPQHF	TGTGCCAGCAGTTTTAACCAGGGGGGTAACAATCAGCCCCAGCATTTT
NA	TRBV4-2	NA	TRBJ2-1	CASSQDSAGWNEQFF	TGTGCCAGCAGCCAAGATTCGGCAGGGTGGAATGAGCAGTTCTTC
NA	TRBV9	NA	TRBJ2-7	CASSVEPGGYEQYF	TGTGCCAGCAGCGTAGAGCCTGGAGGATACGAGCAGTACTTC
TRBD2	TRBV4-1	NA	TRBJ2-1	CASSQGRVAGSWGHNEQFF	TGCGCCAGCAGCCAAGGGAGGGTAGCGGGGAGTTGGGGCCACAATGAGCAGTTCTTC
TRBD1	TRBV27	NA	TRBJ2-1	CASSWGQTNEQFF	TGTGCCAGCAGTTGGGGACAGACCAATGAGCAGTTCTTC
NA	TRBV7-2	NA	TRBJ2-7	CASSLRGAAYEQYF	TGTGCCAGCAGCTTAAGGGGGGCGGCCTACGAGCAGTACTTC
NA	TRBV7-8	NA	TRBJ2-2	CASSRGELTGELFF	TGTGCTTCCAGCAGGGGAGAACTCACCGGGGAGCTGTTTTTT
TRBD2	TRBV19	NA	TRBJ2-1	CASRPWDYDYNEQFF	TGTGCCAGTAGACCATGGGACTACGATTACAATGAGCAGTTCTTC
NA	TRBV15	NA	TRBJ1-2	CATSRGRNNYGYTF	TGTGCCACCAGTAGGGGACGAAACAACTATGGCTACACCTTC
TRBD1	TRBV7-7	NA	TRBJ2-5	CASSLAGQGETQYF	TGTGCCAGCAGCTTAGCGGGACAGGGGGAGACCCAGTACTTC
TRBD1	TRBV4-1	once	TRBJ2-4	CASSQVVNRDRRQKNIQYF	TGCGCCAGCAGCCAGGTAGTAAACCGGGACAGGCGGCAGAAAAACATTCAGTACTTC
TRBD2	TRBV5-6	NA	TRBJ2-2	CASSLGLAYTGELFF	TGTGCCAGCAGCTTGGGACTAGCGTACACCGGGGAGCTGTTTTTT
NA	TRBV4-3	NA	TRBJ2-6	CASSLSSGANVLTF	TGCGCCAGCAGCCTTTCATCTGGGGCCAACGTCCTGACTTTC
TRBD2	TRBV11-2	NA	TRBJ2-3	CASSLGAGGSTDTQYF	TGTGCCAGCAGCCTCGGAGCGGGGGGGAGCACAGATACGCAGTATTTT
NA	TRBV7-3	NA	TRBJ2-1	CASSLGGASGNEQFF	TGTGCCAGCAGCTTAGGGGGGGCCTCCGGCAATGAGCAGTTCTTC
NA	TRBV5-6	medium-sized	TRBJ1-1	CASSLGQEVWNTEAFF	TGTGCCAGCAGCTTGGGGCAGGAAGTTTGGAACACTGAAGCTTTCTTT
NA	TRBV2	few	TRBJ2-3	CASSFGRPSTDTQYF	TGTGCCAGCAGCTTCGGACGGCCTAGCACAGATACGCAGTATTTT
NA	TRBV7-2	NA	TRBJ2-7	CASSLARNSWEEQYF	TGTGCCAGCAGCTTAGCGCGTAACAGTTGGGAAGAGCAGTACTTC
NA	TRBV7-6	NA	TRBJ1-6	CASSLQGAAYNSPLHF	TGTGCCAGCAGCTTACAAGGGGCAGCCTATAATTCACCCCTCCACTTT
TRBD1	TRBV6-5	NA	TRBJ2-7	CASSYSAGQGAFEQYF	TGTGCCAGCAGTTACAGTGCGGGACAGGGGGCATTCGAGCAGTACTTC
NA	TRBV10-3	NA	TRBJ2-1	CAIKVGGGSSSYNEQFF	TGTGCCATCAAGGTTGGGGGAGGTAGTTCATCCTACAATGAGCAGTTCTTC
TRBD1	TRBV5-6	NA	TRBJ2-1	CASSPGQDEQFF	TGTGCCAGCAGCCCAGGACAGGATGAGCAGTTCTTC
NA	TRBV27	NA	TRBJ2-5	CASGSKQVGSETQYF	TGTGCCAGCGGGTCAAAACAGGTGGGCTCGGAGACCCAGTACTTC
NA	TRBV14	NA	TRBJ2-3	CASSQLTGYGGDTQYF	TGTGCCAGCAGCCAGCTTACAGGGTACGGGGGAGATACGCAGTATTTT
NA	TRBV7-9	medium-sized	TRBJ2-7	CASSLAVGEQYF	TGTGCCAGCAGCTTAGCGGTAGGAGAGCAGTACTTC
NA	TRBV29-1	NA	TRBJ2-3	CSVDGGRDGTDTQYF	TGCAGCGTTGACGGGGGAAGAGATGGCACAGATACGCAGTATTTT
TRBD2	TRBV6-5	NA	TRBJ2-1	CASSYSGGRVYNEQFF	TGTGCCAGCAGTTACTCGGGCGGGAGGGTTTACAATGAGCAGTTCTTC
NA	TRBV7-7	once	TRBJ2-5	CASSLAGPETQYF	TGTGCCAGCAGCTTAGCAGGTCCAGAGACCCAGTACTTC
TRBD1	TRBV5-5	NA	TRBJ2-5	CASSFWVGGRGQETQYF	TGTGCCAGCAGCTTTTGGGTTGGTGGCAGGGGGCAGGAGACCCAGTACTTC
TRBD1	TRBV19	NA	TRBJ2-1	CASRDGQGGYNEQFF	TGTGCCAGTAGGGACGGACAGGGAGGTTACAATGAGCAGTTCTTC
NA	TRBV6-5	NA	TRBJ2-1	CATQGGASYNEQFF	TGTGCCACCCAGGGAGGCGCCTCCTACAATGAGCAGTTCTTC
NA	TRBV21-1	NA	TRBJ2-1	CAVLESYNEQFF	TGTGCCGTCTTAGAATCCTACAATGAGCAGTTCTTC
TRBD1	TRBV5-1	NA	TRBJ2-1	CASSRQGGSYNEQFF	TGCGCCAGCAGCAGACAGGGTGGGTCCTACAATGAGCAGTTCTTC
TRBD1	TRBV6-6	NA	TRBJ1-5	CASSRTGGLYQPQHF	TGTGCCAGCAGTAGGACAGGGGGCCTTTATCAGCCCCAGCATTTT
NA	TRBV9	NA	TRBJ1-1	CASSFEVTEAFF	TGTGCCAGCAGTTTCGAGGTCACTGAAGCTTTCTTT
TRBD1	TRBV19	NA	TRBJ1-2	CASRTPGTDGYTF	TGTGCCAGTAGAACCCCCGGGACAGATGGCTACACCTTC